This TCR beta chain was captured by sequencing in a study of blood T cells in healthy people across ages. The authors ran a second PCR of roughly 6 to 12 cycles using a sample-barcoded 5' primer and a J-beta primer mix. In TCRdb, the 5' RACE reads were re-called with MiXCR into one record per CDR3 protein. Altogether about a million distinct CDR3 sequences are present, around two fifths being singletons, with the ten largest covering 10% to 15%. A few counts support this clonotype. No antigen is known for it. The CDR3 spans 16 residues. From germline, CDR1 is SGHRS and CDR2 YFSETQ. After removal of 0 bases from V and 3 bases from J, the junction contained 9 bases not matched to a gene. Study-wide findings and caveats: Naive T cell percentage showed a strong correlation with the diversity of TCR beta.

Source material: blood. The source is a man aged 18-30 years in good health. The V call is TRBV5-1, the J call TRBJ2-7; TRBD1 agrees at 7 bases. The CDR3 is CASSLAGSGGFYEQYF. The CDR3, as DNA: TGCGCCAGCAGCTTGGCTGGGTCAGGGGGTTTCTACGAGCAGTACTTC.